This TCR beta chain was obtained from a study of shared clonotypes between healthy human individuals. Study-wide background: Researchers drew samples from a couple of women and three men aged 18 to 49. For every donor, three CD4 naive, three CD4 memory, two CD8 naive and one CD8 memory plates were used. Findings and caveats of the study: Generation probabilities were higher for clonotypes shared across all four sorted-subset donors than for unshared ones. Sharing across four donors was highest in naive CD4 (around 5%) and lowest in memory CD8 (0.4%).

The germline V gene encodes CDR1 PRHDT and CDR2 FYEKMQ (reference sequence). This CDR3 has 15 residues. Between the trimmed V and J ends, which lost 1 base and 7 bases, there was a span of 14 bases. Using immunoSEQ multiplex PCR, the repertoire was profiled, and TCRdb retains in-frame clones only, with some absent. The sample yields nearly 600,000 clones, 95% to 96% seen once. With regard to this clone: Its antigen is undetermined.

Positively selected for CCR7, the CD45RO-negative cells used as naive CD8 cells excluded terminally differentiated effector memory CD45RA+ cells. This chain links TRBV13 with TRBJ2-1; a possible D gene is TRBD1 (6 bases). The TCR comes from a woman in her 30s in good health. The specimen was naive CD8+ T cells sorted from blood. Here the CDR3 DNA reads TGTGCCAGCAGCTTAGCCCTAGCTAGGGGGAATGAGCAGTTCTTC. Its protein product is CASSLALARGNEQFF.